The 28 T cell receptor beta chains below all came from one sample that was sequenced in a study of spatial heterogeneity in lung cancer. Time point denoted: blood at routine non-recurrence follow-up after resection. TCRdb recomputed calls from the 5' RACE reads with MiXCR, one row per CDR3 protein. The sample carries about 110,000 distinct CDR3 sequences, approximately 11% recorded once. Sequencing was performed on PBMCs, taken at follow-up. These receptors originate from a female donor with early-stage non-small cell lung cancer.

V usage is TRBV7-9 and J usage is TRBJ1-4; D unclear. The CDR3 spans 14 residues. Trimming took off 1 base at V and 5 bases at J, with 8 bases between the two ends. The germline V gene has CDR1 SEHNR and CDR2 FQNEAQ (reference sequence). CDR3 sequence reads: CASSLGQLNEKLFF. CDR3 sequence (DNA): TGTGCCAGCAGCTTAGGGCAGCTGAATGAAAAACTGTTTTTT.

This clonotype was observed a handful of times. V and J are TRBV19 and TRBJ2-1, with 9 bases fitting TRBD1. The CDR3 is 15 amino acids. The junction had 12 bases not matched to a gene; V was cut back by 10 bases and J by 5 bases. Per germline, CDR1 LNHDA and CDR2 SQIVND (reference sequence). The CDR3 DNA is TGTGCCACCACGGCGGGGGACAGGGTCCACAATGAGCAGTTCTTC. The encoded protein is CATTAGDRVHNEQFF.

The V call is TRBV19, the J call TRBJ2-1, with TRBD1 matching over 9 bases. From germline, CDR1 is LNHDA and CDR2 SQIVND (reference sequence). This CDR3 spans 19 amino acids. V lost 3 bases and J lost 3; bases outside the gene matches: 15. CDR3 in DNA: TGTGCCAGTAGTATTAATACCCGGACCGGGACAGGGAACTACAATGAGCAGTTCTTC. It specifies CASSINTRTGTGNYNEQFF.

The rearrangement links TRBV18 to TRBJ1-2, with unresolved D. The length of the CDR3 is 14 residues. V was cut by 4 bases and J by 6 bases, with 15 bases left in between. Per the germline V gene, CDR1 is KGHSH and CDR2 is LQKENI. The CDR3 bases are TGTGCCAGCTCACAAACCGACCGTTGGGATGGCTACACCTTC. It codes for CASSQTDRWDGYTF. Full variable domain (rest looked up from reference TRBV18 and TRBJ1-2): NAGVMQNPRHLVRRRGQEARLRCSPMKGHSHVYWYRQLPEEGLKFMVYLQKENIIDESGMPKERFSAEFPKEGPSILRIQQVVRGDSAAYFCASSQTDRWDGYTFGSGTRLTVV.

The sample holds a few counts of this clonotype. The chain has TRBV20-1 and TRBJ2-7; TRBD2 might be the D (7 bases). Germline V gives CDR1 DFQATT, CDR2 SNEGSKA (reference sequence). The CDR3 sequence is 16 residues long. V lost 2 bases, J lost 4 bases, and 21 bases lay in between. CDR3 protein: CSARMRGLAGAYEQYF. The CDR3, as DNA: TGCAGTGCTAGAATGAGGGGGTTGGCGGGAGCGTACGAGCAGTACTTC.

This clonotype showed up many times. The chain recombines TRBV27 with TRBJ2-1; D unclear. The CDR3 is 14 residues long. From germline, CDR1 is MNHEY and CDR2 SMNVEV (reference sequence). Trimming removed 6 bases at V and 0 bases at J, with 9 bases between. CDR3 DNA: TGTGCCAGCAGAGGCAGCGACTCCTACAATGAGCAGTTCTTC. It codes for CASRGSDSYNEQFF.

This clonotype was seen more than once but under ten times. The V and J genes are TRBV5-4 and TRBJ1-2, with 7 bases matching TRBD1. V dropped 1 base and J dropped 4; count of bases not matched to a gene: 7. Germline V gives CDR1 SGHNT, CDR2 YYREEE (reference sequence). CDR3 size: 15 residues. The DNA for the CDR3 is TGTGCCAGCAGCTTGCCCCATGACAGGGCCTATGGCTACACCTTC. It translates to CASSLPHDRAYGYTF. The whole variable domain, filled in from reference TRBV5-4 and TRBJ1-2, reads ETGVTQSPTHLIKTRGQQVTLRCSSQSGHNTVSWYQQALGQGPQFIFQYYREEENGRGNFPPRFSGLQFPNYSSELNVNALELDDSALYLCASSLPHDRAYGYTFGSGTRLTVV.

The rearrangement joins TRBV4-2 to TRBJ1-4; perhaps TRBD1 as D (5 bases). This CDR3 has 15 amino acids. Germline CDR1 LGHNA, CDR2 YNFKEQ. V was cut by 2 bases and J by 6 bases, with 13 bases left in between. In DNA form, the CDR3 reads TGTGCCAGCAGCCAACGAGAGGGGCGGGATGAAAAACTGTTTTTT. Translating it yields CASSQREGRDEKLFF.

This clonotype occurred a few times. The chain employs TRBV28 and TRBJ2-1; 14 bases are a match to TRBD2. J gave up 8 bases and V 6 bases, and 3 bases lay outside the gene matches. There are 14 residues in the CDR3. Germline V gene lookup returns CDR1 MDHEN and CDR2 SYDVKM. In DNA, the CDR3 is TGTGCCAGCAGCGGGACTAGCGGGAGCGATGAGCAGTTCTTC. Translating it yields CASSGTSGSDEQFF. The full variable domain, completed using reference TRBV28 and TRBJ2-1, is DVKVTQSSRYLVKRTGEKVFLECVQDMDHENMFWYRQDPGLGLRLIYFSYDVKMKEKGDIPEGYSVSREKKERFSLILESASTNQTSMYLCASSGTSGSDEQFFGPGTRLTVL.

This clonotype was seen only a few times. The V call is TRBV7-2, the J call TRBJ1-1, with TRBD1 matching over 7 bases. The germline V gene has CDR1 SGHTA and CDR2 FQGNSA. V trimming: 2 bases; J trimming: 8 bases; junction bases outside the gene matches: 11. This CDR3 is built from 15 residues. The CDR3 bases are TGTGCCAGCAGCTTATATAGTCGGACAGGAAGGGAAGCTTTCTTT. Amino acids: CASSLYSRTGREAFF.

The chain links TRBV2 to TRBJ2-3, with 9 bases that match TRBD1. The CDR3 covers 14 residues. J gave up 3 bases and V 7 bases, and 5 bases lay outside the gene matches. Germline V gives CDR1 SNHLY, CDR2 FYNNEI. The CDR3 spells CASNQGQGTDTQYF. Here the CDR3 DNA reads TGTGCCAGCAATCAGGGACAGGGAACAGATACGCAGTATTTT.

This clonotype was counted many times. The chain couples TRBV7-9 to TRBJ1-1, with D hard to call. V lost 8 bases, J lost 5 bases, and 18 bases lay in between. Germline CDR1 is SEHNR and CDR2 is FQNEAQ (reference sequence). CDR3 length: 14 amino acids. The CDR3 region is CASLPWAGVTEAFF. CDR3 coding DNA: TGTGCCAGCCTCCCTTGGGCCGGGGTAACTGAAGCTTTCTTT.

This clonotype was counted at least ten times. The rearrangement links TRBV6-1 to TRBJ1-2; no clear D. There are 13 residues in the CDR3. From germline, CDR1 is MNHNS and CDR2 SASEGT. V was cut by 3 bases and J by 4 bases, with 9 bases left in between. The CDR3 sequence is CASSEKGRYGYTF. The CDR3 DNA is TGTGCCAGCAGTGAGAAGGGTCGCTATGGCTACACCTTC.

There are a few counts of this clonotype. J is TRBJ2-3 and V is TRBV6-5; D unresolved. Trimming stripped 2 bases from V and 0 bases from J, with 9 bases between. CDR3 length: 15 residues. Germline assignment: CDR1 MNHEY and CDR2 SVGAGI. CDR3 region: CASSYRSSSTDTQYF. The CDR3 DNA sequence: TGTGCCAGCAGTTACAGGAGCAGTAGCACAGATACGCAGTATTTT.

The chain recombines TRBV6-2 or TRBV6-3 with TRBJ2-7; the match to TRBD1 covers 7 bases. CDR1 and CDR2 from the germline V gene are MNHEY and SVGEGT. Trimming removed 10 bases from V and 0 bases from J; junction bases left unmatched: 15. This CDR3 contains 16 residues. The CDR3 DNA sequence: TGTGCCACCGCGGACAGGAATAAATGGATCTCCTACGAGCAGTACTTC. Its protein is CATADRNKWISYEQYF.

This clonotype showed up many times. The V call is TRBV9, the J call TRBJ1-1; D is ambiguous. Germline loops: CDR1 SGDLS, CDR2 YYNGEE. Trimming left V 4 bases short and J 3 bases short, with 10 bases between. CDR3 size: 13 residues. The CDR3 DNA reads TGTGCCAGCAGCCCCGGAACTTACACTGAAGCTTTCTTT. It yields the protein CASSPGTYTEAFF.

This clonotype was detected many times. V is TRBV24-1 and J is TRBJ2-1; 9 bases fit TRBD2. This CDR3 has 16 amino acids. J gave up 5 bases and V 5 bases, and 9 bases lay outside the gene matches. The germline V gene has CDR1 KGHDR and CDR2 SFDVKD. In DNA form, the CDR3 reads TGTGCCACCAGTGCCCGCCCAGCGGGAGGAAACAATGAGCAGTTCTTC. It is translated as CATSARPAGGNNEQFF.

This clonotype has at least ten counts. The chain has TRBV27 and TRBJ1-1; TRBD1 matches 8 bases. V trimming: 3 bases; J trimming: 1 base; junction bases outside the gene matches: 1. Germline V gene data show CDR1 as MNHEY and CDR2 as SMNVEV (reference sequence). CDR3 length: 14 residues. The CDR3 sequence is CASSFDRGNTEAFF. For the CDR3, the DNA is TGTGCCAGCAGTTTTGACAGGGGGAACACTGAAGCTTTCTTT.

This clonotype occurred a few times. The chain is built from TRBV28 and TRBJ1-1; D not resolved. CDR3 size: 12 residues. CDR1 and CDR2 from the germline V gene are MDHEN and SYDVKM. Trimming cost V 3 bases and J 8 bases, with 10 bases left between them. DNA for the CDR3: TGTGCCAGCAGTTTCAGGAGGACGGAAGCTTTCTTT. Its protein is CASSFRRTEAFF.

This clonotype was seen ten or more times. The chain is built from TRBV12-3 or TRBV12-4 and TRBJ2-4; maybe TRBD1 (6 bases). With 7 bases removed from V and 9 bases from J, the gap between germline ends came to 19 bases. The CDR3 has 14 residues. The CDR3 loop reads CASTPNRGTGIQYF. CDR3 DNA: TGTGCCAGCACCCCCAATAGGGGGACGGGCATTCAGTACTTC.

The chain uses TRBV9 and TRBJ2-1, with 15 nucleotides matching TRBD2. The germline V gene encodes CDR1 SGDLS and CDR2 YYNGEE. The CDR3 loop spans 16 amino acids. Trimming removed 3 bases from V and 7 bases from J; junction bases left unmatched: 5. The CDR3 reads CASSGTGTSGRNEQFF. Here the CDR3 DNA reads TGTGCCAGCAGCGGTACCGGGACTAGCGGGAGGAATGAGCAGTTCTTC.

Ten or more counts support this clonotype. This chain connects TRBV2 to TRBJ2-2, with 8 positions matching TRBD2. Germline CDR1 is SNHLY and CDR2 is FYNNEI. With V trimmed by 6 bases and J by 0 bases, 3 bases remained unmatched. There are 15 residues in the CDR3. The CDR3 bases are TGTGCCAGCAGACCGGGACTAGCGAACACCGGGGAGCTGTTTTTT. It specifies CASRPGLANTGELFF.

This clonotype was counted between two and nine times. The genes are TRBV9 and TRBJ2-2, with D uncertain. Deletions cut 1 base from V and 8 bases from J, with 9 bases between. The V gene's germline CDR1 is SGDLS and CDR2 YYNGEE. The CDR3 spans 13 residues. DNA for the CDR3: TGTGCCAGCAGCGTACTCCCGGAAGGGGAGCTGTTTTTT. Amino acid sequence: CASSVLPEGELFF.

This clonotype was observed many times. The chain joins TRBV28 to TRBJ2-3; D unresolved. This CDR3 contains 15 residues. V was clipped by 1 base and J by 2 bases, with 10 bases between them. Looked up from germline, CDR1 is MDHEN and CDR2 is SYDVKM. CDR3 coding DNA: TGTGCCAGCAGTTTATATTCAGACTCCACAGATACGCAGTATTTT. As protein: CASSLYSDSTDTQYF.

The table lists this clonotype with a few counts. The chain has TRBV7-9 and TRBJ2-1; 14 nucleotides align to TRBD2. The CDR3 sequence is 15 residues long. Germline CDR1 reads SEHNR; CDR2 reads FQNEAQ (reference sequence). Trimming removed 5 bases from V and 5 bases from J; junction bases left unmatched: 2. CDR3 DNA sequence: TGTGCCAGCAGCACGGGACTAGCGGGGGACAATGAGCAGTTCTTC. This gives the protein CASSTGLAGDNEQFF.

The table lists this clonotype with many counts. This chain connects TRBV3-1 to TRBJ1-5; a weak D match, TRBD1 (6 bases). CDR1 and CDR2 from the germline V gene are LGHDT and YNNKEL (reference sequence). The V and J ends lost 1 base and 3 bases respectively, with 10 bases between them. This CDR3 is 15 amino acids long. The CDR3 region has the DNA TGTGCCAGCAGCCAAGGCAGGGGCCTCAATCAGCCCCAGCATTTT. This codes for CASSQGRGLNQPQHF.

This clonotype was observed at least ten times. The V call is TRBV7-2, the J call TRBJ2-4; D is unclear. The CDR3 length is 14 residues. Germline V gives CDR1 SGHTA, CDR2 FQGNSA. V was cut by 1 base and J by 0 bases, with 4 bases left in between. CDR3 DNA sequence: TGTGCCAGCAGCTTAGGGTCAGCCAAAAACATTCAGTACTTC. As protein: CASSLGSAKNIQYF.

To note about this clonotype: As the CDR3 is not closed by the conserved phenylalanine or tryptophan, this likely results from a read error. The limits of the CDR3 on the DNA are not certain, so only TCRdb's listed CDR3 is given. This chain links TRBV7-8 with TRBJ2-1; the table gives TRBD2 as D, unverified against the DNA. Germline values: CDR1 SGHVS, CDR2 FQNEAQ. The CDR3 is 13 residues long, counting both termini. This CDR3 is CASSLTPSGTPFV.